Listed below are T cell receptor beta chains from one sample, sequenced in a study of shared clonotypes between healthy human individuals. Repertoires were generated with immunoSEQ multiplex PCR, while TCRdb's copy carries only in-frame clones and drops some. The sample consists of some 2.1 million clones, 90% to 95% of them appearing once. Sequenced input: naive CD8+ T cells from PBMCs. All receptors come from a man aged 18 to 29 in good health. Some clones in this sample may be carry-over from other donors' samples. CDR3s leave out the opening cysteine and the closing phenylalanine or tryptophan. The order of the fields is J gene, CDR3 length, V gene, CDR3 protein.

>TRBJ2-1|13|TRBV27
ASSLGGFFHNEQF
>TRBJ2-7|13|TRBV27
ASTRLAGETYEQY
>TRBJ1-2|12|TRBV6-5
ASRTGQGAGGYT
>TRBJ2-7|13|TRBV13
ASSSRTSGRYEQY
>TRBJ2-7|13|TRBV19
ASKEGTGDPYEQY
>TRBJ2-4|13|TRBV7-2
ASSLVAGGSNIQY
>TRBJ2-2|13|TRBV19
ASSLRGLGTGELF
>TRBJ2-7|13|TRBV14
ASSQRDFPSYEQY
>TRBJ1-1|10|TRBV7-9
ASSQGSWGAF
>TRBJ1-5|14|TRBV19
ASILGQGLSNQPQH
>TRBJ1-5|14|TRBV9
ASSVDREGLAQPQH
>TRBJ1-2|14|TRBV27
ASRASLGTGVYGYT
>TRBJ2-5|16|TRBV10-2
ASSPIYRTGRTQETQY
>TRBJ2-7|12|TRBV4-1
ASSQPGGGYEQY
>TRBJ1-2|10|TRBV29-1
SVADGGWGYT
>TRBJ2-2|13|TRBV7-9
ASSPGGVSTGELF
>TRBJ1-1|9|TRBV16
ASSPTDEAF
>TRBJ2-3|13|TRBV11-2
ASSFNPGVADTQY
>TRBJ1-5|14|TRBV27
ASSSLGPIHNQPQH
>TRBJ2-3|16|TRBV9
ASSVAGSGRASTDTQY
>TRBJ2-5|17|TRBV27
ASSFIGASGSTPGETQY
>TRBJ1-1|12|TRBV7-9
ASSLSTGNTEAF
>TRBJ1-1|14|TRBV7-9
ASSLGLRGGNTEAF
>TRBJ2-5|13|TRBV9
ASSTRLADQETQY
>TRBJ2-2|12|TRBV10-3
AISSPDADRELF
>TRBJ2-7|14|TRBV27
ASSLRGPQSQYEQY
>TRBJ1-1|13|TRBV9
ASSDPSGGQTEAF
>TRBJ2-3|13|TRBV15
ATQGGGRRGDTQY
>TRBJ1-2|11|TRBV27
ASSFGGTYGYT
>TRBJ1-5|11|TRBV30
AWSSGVNQPQH
>TRBJ2-1|13|TRBV27
ASSTKGGGYNEQF
>TRBJ1-1|12|TRBV6-1
ASTLTGADTEAF